This is a list of T cell receptor beta chains from one sample in a study of blood T cells in healthy people across ages. TCRdb itself ran the 5' RACE reads through MiXCR, one entry per CDR3 protein. The table includes about 1.6 million distinct CDR3 sequences, about 31% detected once. Sequencing used blood. The receptor set was obtained from a woman aged 25 to 39 in good health. CDR3s include the opening cysteine and the closing phenylalanine or tryptophan. The D gene is left open where the match is weak. The size field is filled for only some rows; it gives once, few, many or a size class.

12	many	TRBJ1-4	.	TRBV27	TGTGCCAGCAGGGGCTTTAATGAAAAACTGTTTTTT	CASRGFNEKLFF
15	.	TRBJ2-3	TRBD2	TRBV20-1	TGCAGTCCACGCTTCGGTAGCGGGAGGACAGATACGCAGTATTTT	CSPRFGSGRTDTQYF
16	once	TRBJ2-5	.	TRBV9	TGTGCCAGCAGCGTAACCCCTCGCGGGGGCGGGGAGACCCAGTACTTC	CASSVTPRGGGETQYF
15	.	TRBJ2-7	.	TRBV6-5	TGTGCCAGCAGTTACTCGATCGGGAGCTCCTACGAGCAGTACTTC	CASSYSIGSSYEQYF
16	.	TRBJ1-2	.	TRBV6-2/TRBV6-3	TGTGCCAGCAATTCTCAGGGGACCCCCCCCATCGATGGCTACACCTTC	CASNSQGTPPIDGYTF
15	few	TRBJ2-2	TRBD1	TRBV12-3/TRBV12-4	TGTGCCAGCAGACTGGGACAGCTTGACACCGGGGAGCTGTTTTTT	CASRLGQLDTGELFF
13	.	TRBJ2-7	.	TRBV7-9	TGTGCCAGCAGCTTAGTAGGCAACCACGAGCAGTACTTC	CASSLVGNHEQYF
11	few	TRBJ1-2	TRBD1	TRBV30	TGTGCCTGGTGGACAGGGGGTGGCTACACCTTC	CAWWTGGGYTF
16	once	TRBJ2-1	.	TRBV7-3	TGTGCCAACAGTTTGGATGGGGGCAGCTCCTACAATGAGCAGTTCTTC	CANSLDGGSSYNEQFF
18	.	TRBJ2-7	TRBD1	TRBV3-1	TGTGCCAGCAGCCAAGCGCTAGGACGAGGGACAGGGTCCTACGAGCAGTACTTC	CASSQALGRGTGSYEQYF